The subject of this entry is one TCR beta chain. The antigen remains unidentified. Exclusion of a patient resulted from uncontrolled infection, other autoimmune disease, pregnancy or lactation. Each diagnosis drew on symptoms, thyroxine, TRAb, thyroid ultrasound and orbital computed tomography findings. This entry is derived from a study of T cells in Graves' hyperthyroidism and ophthalmopathy. Notes on the study in general: A model using 13 V-J features told ophthalmopathy apart from stable hyperthyroidism. It was a median about seven months before onset that the model predicted ophthalmopathy.

The CDR3 regions of TCR beta were amplified from RNA transcripts. The primer set for the first-round RT-PCR of the TCR CDR3 was HTBI. TCRdb independently ran MiXCR on the multiplex PCR reads; one entry per CDR3 protein. The sample holds 600,000 to 700,000 distinct CDR3 sequences, about 45% seen once. V was trimmed by 0 bases and J by 4 bases, leaving 12 bases between them. Germline V gives CDR1 SGHDN, CDR2 FVKESK. The CDR3 runs to 15 residues. Sequenced: peripheral blood or thyroid tissue (not recorded which). This chain joins TRBV14 and TRBJ1-2; D is undetermined. The receptor was derived from an adult man with Graves' disease, either hyperthyroidism or ophthalmopathy (not recorded which). CDR3 region: CASSQDPWEPYGYTF. The CDR3 DNA follows: TGTGCCAGCAGCCAAGATCCTTGGGAGCCCTATGGCTACACCTTC.